The clone carrying this T cell receptor beta chain was counted ten times or more. Its antigen remains unknown. The sample belongs to a study of T cells after yellow fever vaccination. For the study at large: Some fractions had low cell numbers, and these were prepared with SMART-Seq v4 Ultra Low Input.

This CDR3 contains 15 residues. Germline V gene lookup returns CDR1 LGHNA and CDR2 YSLEER. V was clipped by 3 bases and J by 5 bases; unmatched bases: 4. They built TCR cDNA with 5'RACE template switching, a step that put in a universal primer site and UMIs. TCRdb processed the 5' RACE reads anew with MiXCR; each CDR3 protein has one entry. This sample has about 400,000 distinct CDR3 sequences, with 6.2% found just once. Whole-study results and caveats: Although most clonotypes did not, a small share appeared in both CD4 and CD8 compartments.

This sequence was found in a man under 40 who received the YFV17D yellow fever vaccine. The V gene is TRBV4-3, the J gene TRBJ2-5, with TRBD2 identical over 12 bases. The specimen comprised PBMCs, sampled 5 days after the yellow fever booster vaccination. CDR3 sequence reads: CASSQGTSGFETQYF. The CDR3 DNA is TGCGCCAGCAGCCAGGGGACTAGCGGGTTTGAGACCCAGTACTTC.